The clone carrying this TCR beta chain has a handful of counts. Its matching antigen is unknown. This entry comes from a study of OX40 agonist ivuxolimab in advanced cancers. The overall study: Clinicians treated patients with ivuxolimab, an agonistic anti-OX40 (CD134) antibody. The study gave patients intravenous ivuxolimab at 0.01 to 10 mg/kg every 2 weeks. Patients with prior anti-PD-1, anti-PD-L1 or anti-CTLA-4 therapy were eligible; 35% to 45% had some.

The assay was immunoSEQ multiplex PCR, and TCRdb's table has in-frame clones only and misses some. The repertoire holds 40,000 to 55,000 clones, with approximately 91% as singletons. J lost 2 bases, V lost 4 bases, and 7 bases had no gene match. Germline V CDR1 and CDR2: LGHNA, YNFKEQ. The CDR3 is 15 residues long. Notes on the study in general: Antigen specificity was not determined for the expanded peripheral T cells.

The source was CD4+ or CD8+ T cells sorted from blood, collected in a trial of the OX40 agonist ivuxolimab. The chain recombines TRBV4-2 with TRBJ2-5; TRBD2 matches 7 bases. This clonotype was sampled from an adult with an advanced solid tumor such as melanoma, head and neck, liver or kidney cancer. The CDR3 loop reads CASSPGLERQETQYF. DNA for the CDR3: TGTGCCAGCAGCCCAGGACTAGAAAGGCAAGAGACCCAGTACTTC.